The 16 T cell receptor beta chains in this list originate from one sample, sequenced in a study of shared clonotypes between healthy human individuals. Profiled with immunoSEQ multiplex PCR; TCRdb holds only in-frame clones, not every one. The sample consists of about 2.5 million clones, 85% to 95% of them appearing once. The source material was naive CD4+ T cells from PBMCs. The subset was: CD45RA+ positively selected. These receptors all stem from a man aged 18 to 30 in good health. Some clones in this sample may be carry-over from other donors' samples.

The chain couples TRBV5-1 to TRBJ2-3; D may be TRBD1 (6 bases). Germline CDR1 and CDR2: SGHRS and YFSETQ. Trimming cost V 8 bases and J 1 base, with 14 bases left between them. The CDR3 sequence is 14 residues long. The CDR3 reads CASATSGGTDTQYF. Here the CDR3 DNA reads TGCGCCAGTGCCACGTCAGGGGGCACAGATACGCAGTATTTT.

The chain carries TRBV7-2 and TRBJ2-3, with TRBD1 as a possible D gene (6 bases). The V end was cut by 1 base, the J end by 6 bases, with 11 bases between. Per the germline V gene, CDR1 is SGHTA and CDR2 is FQGNSA. CDR3 length: 14 residues. In DNA, the CDR3 is TGTGCCAGCAGCTTAGAACAGGGTTCGGATACGCAGTATTTT. Encoded protein: CASSLEQGSDTQYF.

This chain joins TRBV5-1 and TRBJ2-5; D possibly corresponds to TRBD2 (6 bases). The J call could be wrong; TRBJ2-7 is a better fit for the DNA end. Germline V lookup: CDR1 SGHRS, CDR2 YFSETQ. This CDR3 has 15 residues. For the CDR3, the DNA is TGCGCCAGCAGCTTGGCGGCGGGGAGCTCCTACGAGCAGTACTTC. It is translated as CASSLAAGSSYEQYF.

The rearrangement uses TRBV4-2 and TRBJ2-2; D remains ambiguous. Trimming removed 0 bases from V and 2 bases from J, with 10 bases in between. Germline V gives CDR1 LGHNA, CDR2 YNFKEQ. This CDR3 has 16 residues. The CDR3 DNA sequence: TGTGCCAGCAGCCAAGATTACACTACTAACACCGGGGAGCTGTTTTTT. Its protein product is CASSQDYTTNTGELFF.

The V and J genes are TRBV5-1 and TRBJ2-1, with 11 bases matching TRBD2. This CDR3 comprises 15 residues. Germline lookup yields CDR1 SGHRS and CDR2 YFSETQ. J lost 5 bases, V lost 4 bases, and 5 bases had no gene match. DNA for the CDR3: TGCGCCAGCAGCCCACTAGCGGGAGAGGACAATGAGCAGTTCTTC. Protein sequence: CASSPLAGEDNEQFF.

The chain links TRBV28 to TRBJ2-1; D gene uncertain. V was shortened by 7 bases and J by 8 bases, with 15 bases between the two germline ends. This CDR3 contains 13 residues. Germline CDR1 and CDR2: MDHEN and SYDVKM. In DNA, the CDR3 is TGTGCCAGCACCCTGGACGGCGCCCATGAGCAGTTCTTC. Protein product: CASTLDGAHEQFF.

V usage is TRBV7-6 and J usage is TRBJ2-7; D is unclear. Germline V CDR1 and CDR2: SGHVS, FNYEAQ. The CDR3 totals 13 residues. The V gene lost 2 bases and the J gene lost 9 bases, with 14 bases spanning the gap. The CDR3 here is CASSLKPWIGQYF. Written as DNA, the CDR3 is TGTGCCAGCAGCTTAAAACCCTGGATCGGGCAGTACTTC.

The chain links TRBV2 to TRBJ2-7; D perhaps matches TRBD2 (6 bases). The CDR3 is 15 amino acids. CDR1 is SNHLY, CDR2 FYNNEI, per germline. Trimming took off 3 bases at V and 0 bases at J, with 12 bases between the two ends. DNA of the CDR3: TGTGCCAGCAGTGATGTCGCGGGGCTCTCCTACGAGCAGTACTTC. This sequence encodes CASSDVAGLSYEQYF.

The V and J genes are TRBV7-2 and TRBJ2-1, with 7 bases lining up with TRBD2. This CDR3 spans 15 amino acids. V shed 4 bases, J shed 3 bases, and the junction held 6 bases outside the gene matches. Germline-derived CDR1 and CDR2 are SGHTA and FQGNSA. For the CDR3, the DNA is TGTGCCAGCAGCTCCACGACTAGCTTCTACAATGAGCAGTTCTTC. Its protein is CASSSTTSFYNEQFF.

This clone was counted a few times. The chain uses TRBV11-2 and TRBJ2-3; the D gene is possibly TRBD2 (6 bases). This CDR3 spans 14 amino acids. The germline V and J ends were trimmed by 1 base and 2 bases, with 7 bases remaining between them. Germline CDR1 and CDR2: SGHAT and FQNNGV. The CDR3 nucleotides read TGTGCCAGCAGCTTAGTAGCGGACACAGATACGCAGTATTTT. Encoded protein: CASSLVADTDTQYF.

The chain combines TRBV10-3 with TRBJ1-1; unclear D gene. This CDR3 is built from 16 residues. V dropped 0 bases and J dropped 1 base, with 12 bases sitting between them. The germline V gene encodes CDR1 ENHRY and CDR2 SYGVKD. Written as DNA, the CDR3 is TGTGCCATCAGTGAGTCTCCCGCTGAGGGGAACACTGAAGCTTTCTTT. It encodes CAISESPAEGNTEAFF.

About this clone: This sample includes further DNA sequences coding for the same CDR3. The chain combines TRBV5-4 with TRBJ2-3, with 11 bases aligning to TRBD1. CDR1 SGHNT and CDR2 YYREEE come from the germline V gene (reference sequence). V shed 0 bases and J 3 bases; nucleotides not matched to a gene: 3. The CDR3 loop spans 16 amino acids. The CDR3 sequence is CASSLGGTGGTDTQYF. The DNA for the CDR3 is TGTGCCAGCAGCTTGGGGGGGACAGGGGGAACAGATACGCAGTATTTT.

The chain joins TRBV5-1 to TRBJ2-3; TRBD2 aligns across 7 bases. The germline CDR1 and CDR2 sequences are SGHRS and YFSETQ. The CDR3 contains 14 residues. The ends lost 6 bases at V and 6 bases at J; junction bases unmatched: 10. Here the CDR3 reads CASTLGGSGDTQYF. The CDR3 bases are TGCGCCAGCACCCTGGGCGGGAGTGGGGATACGCAGTATTTT.

The gene calls are TRBV7-3 and TRBJ2-2; maybe TRBD1 (6 bases). There are 13 residues in the CDR3. Germline lookup yields CDR1 SGHTA and CDR2 FQGTGA. Deletions cut 5 bases from V and 6 bases from J, with 10 bases between. The CDR3 spells CASSPTGSGELFF. DNA for the CDR3: TGTGCCAGCAGCCCAACAGGGTCCGGGGAGCTGTTTTTT.

This rearrangement joins TRBV4-2 to TRBJ1-5; TRBD1 is a possible D gene (6 bases). The CDR3 covers 17 residues. V was pared by 5 bases and J by 2 bases, with 19 bases between. The germline CDR1 and CDR2 sequences are LGHNA and YNFKEQ. CDR3 region: CASSGRAGDYGNQPQHF. CDR3 nucleotides: TGTGCCAGCAGCGGGCGGGCAGGGGACTACGGCAATCAGCCCCAGCATTTT.

The chain combines TRBV30 with TRBJ1-1; D might be TRBD1 (5 bases). V lost 2 bases to trimming and J lost 0 bases, with 16 bases between them. Germline V CDR1 and CDR2: GTSNPN, SVGIG (reference sequence). The CDR3 length is 16 residues. Here the CDR3 DNA reads TGTGCCTGGAGTCGGGGTGCAGGGAGGATGAACACTGAAGCTTTCTTT. Amino acid sequence: CAWSRGAGRMNTEAFF.